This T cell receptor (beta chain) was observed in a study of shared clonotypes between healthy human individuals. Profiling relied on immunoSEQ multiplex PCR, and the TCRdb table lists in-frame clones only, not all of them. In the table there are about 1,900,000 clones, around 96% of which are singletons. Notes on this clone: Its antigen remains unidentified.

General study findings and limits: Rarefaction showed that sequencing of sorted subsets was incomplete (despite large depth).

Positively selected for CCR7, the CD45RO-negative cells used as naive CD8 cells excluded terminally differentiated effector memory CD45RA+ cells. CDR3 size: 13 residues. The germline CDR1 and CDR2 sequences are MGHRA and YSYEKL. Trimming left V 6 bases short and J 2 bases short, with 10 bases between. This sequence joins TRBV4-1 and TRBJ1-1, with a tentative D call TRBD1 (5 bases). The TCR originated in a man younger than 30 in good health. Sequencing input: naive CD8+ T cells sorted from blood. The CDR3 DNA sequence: TGCGCCAGCAGTAGCAGGGCCAACACTGAAGCTTTCTTT. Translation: CASSSRANTEAFF.